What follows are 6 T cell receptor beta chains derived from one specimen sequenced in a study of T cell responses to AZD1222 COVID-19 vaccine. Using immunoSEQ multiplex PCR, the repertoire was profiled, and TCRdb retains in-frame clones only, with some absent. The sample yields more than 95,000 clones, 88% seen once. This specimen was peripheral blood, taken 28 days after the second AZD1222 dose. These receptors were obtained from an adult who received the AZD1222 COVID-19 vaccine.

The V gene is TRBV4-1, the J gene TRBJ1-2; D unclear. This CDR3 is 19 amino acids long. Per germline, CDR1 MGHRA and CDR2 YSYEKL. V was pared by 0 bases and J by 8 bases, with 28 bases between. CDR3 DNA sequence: TGCGCCAGCAGCCAAGATCAGAGGTTCTCCCCCGGAACTATGGGGGGCTACACCTTC. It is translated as CASSQDQRFSPGTMGGYTF.

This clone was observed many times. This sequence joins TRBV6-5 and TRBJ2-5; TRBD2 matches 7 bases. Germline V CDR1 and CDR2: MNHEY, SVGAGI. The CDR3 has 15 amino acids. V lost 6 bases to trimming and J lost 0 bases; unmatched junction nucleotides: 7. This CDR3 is CASRAGLADQETQYF. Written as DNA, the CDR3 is TGTGCCAGCAGGGCCGGGCTAGCGGACCAAGAGACCCAGTACTTC.

Here the CDR3 reads CAISFAADTEAFF. CDR3 nucleotide sequence: TGTGCCATCTCCTTCGCAGCGGACACTGAAGCTTTCTTT. The chain joins TRBV10-3 to TRBJ1-1, with D unresolved. Germline CDR1 reads ENHRY; CDR2 reads SYGVKD. The CDR3 totals 13 residues. V dropped 8 bases and J dropped 3 bases, with 13 bases sitting between them.

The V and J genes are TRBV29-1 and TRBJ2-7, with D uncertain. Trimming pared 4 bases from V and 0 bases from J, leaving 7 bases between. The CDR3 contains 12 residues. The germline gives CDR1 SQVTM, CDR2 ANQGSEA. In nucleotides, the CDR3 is TGCAGCGTTGTATCAGGCTCCTACGAGCAGTACTTC. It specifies CSVVSGSYEQYF.

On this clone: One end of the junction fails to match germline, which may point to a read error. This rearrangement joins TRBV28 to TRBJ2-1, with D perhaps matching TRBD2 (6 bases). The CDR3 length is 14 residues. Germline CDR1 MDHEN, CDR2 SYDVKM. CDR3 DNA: TGTGCCAGCAGTTTACGCCGGCAGGGACTGGTGAGGATCTTC. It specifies CASSLRRQGLVRIF.

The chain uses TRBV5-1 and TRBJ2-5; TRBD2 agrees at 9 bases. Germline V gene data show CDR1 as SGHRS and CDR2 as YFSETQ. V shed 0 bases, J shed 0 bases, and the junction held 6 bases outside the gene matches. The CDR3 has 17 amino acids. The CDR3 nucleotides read TGCGCCAGCAGCTTGGGTCCCAGCGGGGGGAACCAAGAGACCCAGTACTTC. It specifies CASSLGPSGGNQETQYF.